This T cell receptor beta chain was observed in a study of regulatory T cells in long-lasting Graves disease. Points from the study as a whole: Persistent disease samples used TRBV28, TRBJ1-2 and TRBJ2-5 preferentially. New patients shared 966 public clonotypes, fewer than the approximately 3,000 shared by persistent patients.

This clonotype has only a few counts. Its antigen remains unidentified. CDR3-region Arm-PCR and iRepertoire HTBI primers produced the TCR beta libraries. TCRdb processed the multiplex PCR reads anew with MiXCR; each CDR3 protein has one entry. The table shows hundreds of thousands of distinct CDR3 sequences, with about 15% occurring only once. V shed 1 base and J 4 bases; nucleotides not matched to a gene: 1. Germline V gene lookup returns CDR1 LGHDT and CDR2 YNNKEL (reference sequence). This CDR3 spans 15 amino acids. Documented time point: newly diagnosed GD, antithyroid drugs for less than 3 months. Scientists built the TCR library using RNA that was extracted from PBMCs. This same sample was also part of a study on T cells in Graves' hyperthyroidism and ophthalmopathy. According to that study: The blood repertoire included most of the expanded thyroid clonotypes above 0.001.

The chain uses TRBV3-1 and TRBJ1-5; 10 bases line up with TRBD1. This sequence originates from a woman aged 40 to 50 with Graves disease. Sequenced here: peripheral blood mononuclear cells (PBMCs), sampled at new diagnosis, from a patient treated with antithyroid drugs. CDR3 nucleotide sequence: TGTGCCAGCAGCCAAGGGACAGGGGGAAATCAGCCCCAGCATTTT. Translation: CASSQGTGGNQPQHF.